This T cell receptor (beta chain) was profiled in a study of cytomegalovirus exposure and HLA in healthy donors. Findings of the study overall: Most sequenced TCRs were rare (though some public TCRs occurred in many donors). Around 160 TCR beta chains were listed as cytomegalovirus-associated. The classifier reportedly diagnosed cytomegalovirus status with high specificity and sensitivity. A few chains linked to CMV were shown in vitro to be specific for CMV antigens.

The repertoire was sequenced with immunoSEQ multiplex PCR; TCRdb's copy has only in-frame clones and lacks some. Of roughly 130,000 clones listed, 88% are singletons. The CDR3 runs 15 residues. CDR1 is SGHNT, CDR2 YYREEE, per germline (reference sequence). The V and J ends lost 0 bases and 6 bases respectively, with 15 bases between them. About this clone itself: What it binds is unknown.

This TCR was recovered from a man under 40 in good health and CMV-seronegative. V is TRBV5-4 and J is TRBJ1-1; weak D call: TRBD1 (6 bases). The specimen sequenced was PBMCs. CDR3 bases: TGTGCCAGCAGCTTGGCCGAACAGGGTAGTCCTGAAGCTTTCTTT. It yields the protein CASSLAEQGSPEAFF.